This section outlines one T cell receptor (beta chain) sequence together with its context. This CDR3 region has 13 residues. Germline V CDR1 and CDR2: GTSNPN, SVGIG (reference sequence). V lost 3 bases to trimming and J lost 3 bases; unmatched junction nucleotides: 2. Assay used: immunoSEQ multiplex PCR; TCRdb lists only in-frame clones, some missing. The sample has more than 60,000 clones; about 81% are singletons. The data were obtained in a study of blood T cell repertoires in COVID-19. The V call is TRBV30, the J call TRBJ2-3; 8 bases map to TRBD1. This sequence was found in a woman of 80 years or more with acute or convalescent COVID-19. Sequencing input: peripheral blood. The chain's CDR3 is CAWRDRATDTQYF. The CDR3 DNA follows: TGTGCCTGGAGGGACAGGGCTACAGATACGCAGTATTTT.